A selection of T cell receptor beta chains follows, all from one sample in a study of monozygotic twins with inflammatory bowel disease. No DNA is given; TCRdb re-called the 5' RACE reads and lists each CDR3 protein once. The sample table sets out fewer than 400,000 distinct CDR3 sequences. What was sequenced was blood. Every receptor here comes from a human donor with ulcerative colitis or Crohn's disease, or a healthy co-twin of an affected twin (not recorded which). Both conserved end residues are part of each CDR3. Fields, in order: CDR3 protein, CDR3 length, J gene, V gene.

CDR3 protein: CASSQSLTTDTQYF; CDR3 length: 14; J gene: TRBJ2-3; V gene: TRBV5-1
CDR3 protein: CASTSGGYYNEQFF; CDR3 length: 14; J gene: TRBJ2-1; V gene: TRBV5-1
CDR3 protein: CATSREMTSGSLNEQFF; CDR3 length: 17; J gene: TRBJ2-1; V gene: TRBV15
CDR3 protein: CASSSVTGPSLTDTQYF; CDR3 length: 17; J gene: TRBJ2-3; V gene: TRBV5-4
CDR3 protein: CSADGGYYEQYF; CDR3 length: 12; J gene: TRBJ2-7; V gene: TRBV20-1
CDR3 protein: CASSRRSPLGTGVTEAFF; CDR3 length: 18; J gene: TRBJ1-1; V gene: TRBV5-1
CDR3 protein: CASRPGGGGNTEAFF; CDR3 length: 15; J gene: TRBJ1-1; V gene: TRBV5-1
CDR3 protein: CASIVVFQGNQPQHF; CDR3 length: 15; J gene: TRBJ1-5; V gene: TRBV6-1
CDR3 protein: CASSSLGGATNEKLFF; CDR3 length: 16; J gene: TRBJ1-4; V gene: TRBV27
CDR3 protein: CASSQLAGVQETQYF; CDR3 length: 15; J gene: TRBJ2-5; V gene: TRBV12-3/TRBV12-4
CDR3 protein: CASRDHDSGWSYYEQYF; CDR3 length: 17; J gene: TRBJ2-7; V gene: TRBV6-2/TRBV6-3
CDR3 protein: CASRSRTGTNSPLHF; CDR3 length: 15; J gene: TRBJ1-6; V gene: TRBV12-3/TRBV12-4
CDR3 protein: CASSLVSPGGNEQYF; CDR3 length: 15; J gene: TRBJ2-7; V gene: TRBV7-2
CDR3 protein: CASSFEKGSGYTF; CDR3 length: 13; J gene: TRBJ1-2; V gene: TRBV6-2/TRBV6-3
CDR3 protein: CASRFDSYSNQPQHF; CDR3 length: 15; J gene: TRBJ1-5; V gene: TRBV5-1
CDR3 protein: CSASSGRGADTQYF; CDR3 length: 14; J gene: TRBJ2-3; V gene: TRBV20-1
CDR3 protein: CASSVRDRRKTNTEAFF; CDR3 length: 17; J gene: TRBJ1-1; V gene: TRBV18
CDR3 protein: CATSEGTVYGYTF; CDR3 length: 13; J gene: TRBJ1-2; V gene: TRBV24-1
CDR3 protein: CASRAIRGRGNTGELFF; CDR3 length: 17; J gene: TRBJ2-2; V gene: TRBV19
CDR3 protein: CASSSQGIGTGELFF; CDR3 length: 15; J gene: TRBJ2-2; V gene: TRBV11-2
CDR3 protein: CASSLSPGAHEQYF; CDR3 length: 14; J gene: TRBJ2-7; V gene: TRBV5-4
CDR3 protein: CASSPGQTLAKNIQYF; CDR3 length: 16; J gene: TRBJ2-4; V gene: TRBV7-9
CDR3 protein: CASSSQPLGTDTQYF; CDR3 length: 15; J gene: TRBJ2-3; V gene: TRBV7-2
CDR3 protein: CASSLLDRNTEAFF; CDR3 length: 14; J gene: TRBJ1-1; V gene: TRBV3-1
CDR3 protein: CASSPAPTYEQYF; CDR3 length: 13; J gene: TRBJ2-7; V gene: TRBV18
CDR3 protein: CASSVRAAGANVLTF; CDR3 length: 15; J gene: TRBJ2-6; V gene: TRBV7-9
CDR3 protein: CAISESGGDVLNTEAFF; CDR3 length: 17; J gene: TRBJ1-1; V gene: TRBV10-3
CDR3 protein: CATSDLADRGLETQYF; CDR3 length: 16; J gene: TRBJ2-5; V gene: TRBV24-1
CDR3 protein: CASSSRDRHEQYF; CDR3 length: 13; J gene: TRBJ2-7; V gene: TRBV12-3/TRBV12-4
CDR3 protein: CASSPTSGGDGDTQYF; CDR3 length: 16; J gene: TRBJ2-3; V gene: TRBV7-2
CDR3 protein: CASRPPERETQYF; CDR3 length: 13; J gene: TRBJ2-5; V gene: TRBV11-2
CDR3 protein: CASNPRRVTYLENEQFF; CDR3 length: 17; J gene: TRBJ2-1; V gene: TRBV19
CDR3 protein: CASTRTENSPLHF; CDR3 length: 13; J gene: TRBJ1-6; V gene: TRBV2
CDR3 protein: CASRPTAGTGGNQPQHF; CDR3 length: 17; J gene: TRBJ1-5; V gene: TRBV28
CDR3 protein: CASSPRQDNEQFF; CDR3 length: 13; J gene: TRBJ2-1; V gene: TRBV6-5
CDR3 protein: CASSYGWASDSPLHF; CDR3 length: 15; J gene: TRBJ1-6; V gene: TRBV7-2